This TCR beta chain was identified during a study of blood T cell repertoires in COVID-19. The CDR3 extends over 15 amino acids. V lost 1 base and J lost 0, with 7 bases in between. Germline CDR1 reads LNHNV; CDR2 reads YYDKDF (reference sequence). Assay: immunoSEQ multiplex PCR; the TCRdb copy retains only in-frame clones and omits some. The table lists tens of thousands of clones, 89% of them singletons. This chain connects TRBV15 to TRBJ1-5; D remains unclear. This clonotype was obtained from a man aged 45-65 years with active COVID-19. Sequencing input: peripheral blood. DNA of the CDR3: TGTGCCACCAGCAGAGTGCCCTATAGCAATCAGCCCCAGCATTTT. This encodes CATSRVPYSNQPQHF.